This T cell receptor (beta chain) was sequenced in a study of T-cell reconstitution after alpha-beta-depleted transplantation in children. Using unique molecular identifiers, the investigators prepared the TCRbeta library. TCRdb re-derived calls from the PCR reads in MiXCR, one entry per CDR3 protein. The profile shows over 550,000 distinct CDR3 sequences, about 11% of them singletons. Germline V lookup: CDR1 SNHLY, CDR2 FYNNEI. The CDR3 is 19 amino acids. V was trimmed by 6 bases and J by 1 base, leaving 25 bases between them. The sample here was PBMCs from the stem cell graft donor, taken from the stem cell graft. The chain links TRBV2 to TRBJ1-5, with D perhaps TRBD1 (6 bases). The sequence was collected from a human donor who donated a stem cell graft to a child with acute myeloid leukemia. CDR3 in DNA: TGTGCCAGCAGAGCGGGGGACCACAGGGATTTATTGAGCAATCAGCCCCAGCATTTT. Residues: CASRAGDHRDLLSNQPQHF.